The 14 T cell receptor beta chains reported below all come from one sample, sequenced in a study of blood T cells in healthy people across ages. Combining a sample-barcoded 5' primer with a J-beta primer mix, a second PCR ran for 7 to 11 cycles. In TCRdb, the 5' RACE reads were re-called with MiXCR into one record per CDR3 protein. Of approximately 760,000 distinct CDR3 sequences listed, 20% to 30% are singletons. These data were also reused for a study on T cells of mothers and their children.

Sequencing used blood. These receptors came from a boy younger than 18 in good health.

The chain employs TRBV28 and TRBJ2-7; 8 bases match TRBD1. Germline trimming cut 3 bases from V and 4 bases from J; bases unmatched to any gene: 8. Germline CDR1 is MDHEN and CDR2 is SYDVKM. The CDR3 is 15 amino acids. CDR3: CASSFSDRVDYEQYF. The DNA for the CDR3 is TGTGCCAGCAGTTTCTCGGACAGGGTCGATTACGAGCAGTACTTC. Supplemented by reference TRBV28 and TRBJ2-7, the full variable domain reads DVKVTQSSRYLVKRTGEKVFLECVQDMDHENMFWYRQDPGLGLRLIYFSYDVKMKEKGDIPEGYSVSREKKERFSLILESASTNQTSMYLCASSFSDRVDYEQYFGPGTRLTVT.

This clonotype has a single count. CDR3 loop: CASSLINRDIQYF. CDR3 in DNA: TGTGCCAGCAGCTTAATTAATAGGGACATTCAGTACTTC. V usage is TRBV7-9 and J usage is TRBJ2-4; D remains unclear. The CDR3 consists of 13 residues. The V gene lost 2 bases and the J gene lost 8 bases, with 10 bases spanning the gap. Germline CDR1 is SEHNR and CDR2 is FQNEAQ (reference sequence).

This clonotype has just one count. The chain recombines TRBV6-6 with TRBJ2-7, with 7 bases identical to TRBD2. V dropped 6 bases and J dropped 6; count of bases not matched to a gene: 5. From germline, CDR1 is MNHNY and CDR2 SVGAGI (reference sequence). The CDR3 has 12 residues. This chain's CDR3 is CASRRLAREQYF. In DNA form, the CDR3 reads TGTGCCAGCAGGCGACTAGCTCGCGAGCAGTACTTC.

The J gene is TRBJ2-5, the V gene TRBV3-1; D unclear. Trimming stripped 0 bases from V and 1 base from J, with 9 bases between. From germline, CDR1 is LGHDT and CDR2 YNNKEL (reference sequence). This CDR3 contains 15 residues. CDR3 coding DNA: TGTGCCAGCAGCCAAGATACTGGTATCCAAGAGACCCAGTACTTC. The encoded protein is CASSQDTGIQETQYF.

The chain is built from TRBV5-1 and TRBJ2-5, with a possible D match to TRBD2 (7 bases). The germline V gene has CDR1 SGHRS and CDR2 YFSETQ. The CDR3 is 15 residues long. V lost 3 bases to trimming and J lost 4 bases, with 16 bases between them. CDR3 nucleotide sequence: TGCGCCAGCAGCTCCTCGGGGGGCGGGTTAGAGACCCAGTACTTC. Encoded protein: CASSSSGGGLETQYF.

This sequence joins TRBV27 and TRBJ1-1, with D unclear. There are 11 residues in the CDR3. Trimming removed 7 bases at V and 4 bases at J, with 7 bases between. CDR1 MNHEY and CDR2 SMNVEV come from the germline V gene (reference sequence). The CDR3 region is CASIRATEAFF. CDR3 sequence (DNA): TGTGCCAGCATACGGGCCACTGAAGCTTTCTTT.

The genes are TRBV20-1 and TRBJ2-3; 13 nucleotides line up with TRBD2. Germline V CDR1 and CDR2: DFQATT, SNEGSKA (reference sequence). The CDR3 spans 15 residues. V was clipped by 6 bases and J by 2 bases; unmatched bases: 5. The CDR3 loop reads CSADGLAGVTDTQYF. CDR3 nucleotides: TGCAGTGCCGACGGACTAGCGGGAGTCACAGATACGCAGTATTTT.

The chain has TRBV4-2 and TRBJ2-5; 9 nucleotides match TRBD2. Germline CDR1 reads LGHNA; CDR2 reads YNFKEQ. This CDR3 spans 15 amino acids. J was trimmed by 1 base and V by 3 bases; bases with no gene match: 3. The CDR3, as DNA: TGTGCCAGCAGCCATAATAGCGGGGGCCAAGAGACCCAGTACTTC. Translated, it gives CASSHNSGGQETQYF.

This clonotype came up many times. The chain recombines TRBV7-6 with TRBJ1-1; D unclear. The length of the CDR3 is 14 residues. CDR1 SGHVS and CDR2 FNYEAQ come from the germline V gene. Trimming removed 5 bases at V and 2 bases at J, with 12 bases between. For the CDR3, the DNA is TGTGCCAGCAGCGGAGGGCCATTAAACACTGAAGCTTTCTTT. Its translation: CASSGGPLNTEAFF.

The J gene is TRBJ1-4, the V gene TRBV12-3 or TRBV12-4; 10 nucleotides line up with TRBD1. Trimming at V came to 5 bases and at J to 9 bases, leaving 3 bases not matched to a gene. The CDR3 consists of 13 residues. The CDR3 here is CASSQDRGQKLFF. The CDR3, as DNA: TGTGCCAGCAGTCAAGACAGGGGGCAAAAACTGTTTTTT.

The chain has TRBV5-1 and TRBJ2-1, with D perhaps matching TRBD2 (5 bases). The CDR3 totals 16 residues. The germline V gene encodes CDR1 SGHRS and CDR2 YFSETQ. With 3 bases removed from V and 8 bases from J, the gap between germline ends came to 21 bases. The DNA of the CDR3 is TGCGCCAGCAGCTCTAGCCCGCGGGCCCAGTACCATGAGCAGTTCTTC. This sequence encodes CASSSSPRAQYHEQFF.

The rearrangement joins TRBV20-1 to TRBJ2-7, with D uncertain. Germline loops: CDR1 DFQATT, CDR2 SNEGSKA (reference sequence). V was pared by 0 bases and J by 5 bases, with 2 bases between. This CDR3 is 10 amino acids long. DNA of the CDR3: TGCAGTGCTAGAGAGAACGAGCAGTACTTC. Residues: CSARENEQYF.

The rearrangement links TRBV10-3 to TRBJ2-2; 10 positions match TRBD1. The CDR3 runs 13 residues. With 10 bases clipped from V and 3 bases from J, the junction kept 2 bases outside the gene matches. Germline loops: CDR1 ENHRY, CDR2 SYGVKD. The CDR3 reads CASGTGDTGELFF. The CDR3 coding sequence is TGTGCCAGCGGGACAGGGGACACCGGGGAGCTGTTTTTT.

The chain recombines TRBV6-6 with TRBJ2-5; weak D call: TRBD2 (5 bases). The germline gives CDR1 MNHNY, CDR2 SVGAGI (reference sequence). The V and J ends lost 11 bases and 4 bases respectively, with 14 bases between them. The CDR3 consists of 12 residues. The CDR3 is CAAEGPGETQYF. CDR3 nucleotide sequence: TGTGCCGCTGAGGGTCCGGGAGAGACCCAGTACTTC.